The entry below describes one T cell receptor (beta chain). This clone was detected once. Its antigen remains undetermined. Base qualities are missing; no much larger clone stands one base away. The time point label, as the study defines it: baseline before first vaccination. The intended sense of this specimen's treatment or condition label: meningococcal conjugate vaccine given as trial control. Vaccinee samples were obtained from the UK trials COV001 and COV002, which included a single-blind randomized controlled phase 2/3 trial of AZD1222 (ChAdOx1 nCoV-19) in healthy adults. Trial participant PBMC samples were collected at day 0 and day 28 after the second dose for TCRbeta chain sequencing. These data belong to a study of T cell responses to AZD1222 COVID-19 vaccine listed by TCRdb under 2021. Regarding the research as a whole: A total of approximately 250 trial participants underwent TCR sequencing, of whom about 200 had received two doses of AZD1222 and around 26 had received two doses of the MenACWY control vaccine. Trial participants were enrolled by age into subgroups of 18-55, 56-69 and 70-plus years, and around 150, 28 and 57 TCR-sequenced participants, respectively, were included in these subgroups. Points the paper makes about the study in general: CD4 TCRs associated with the vaccine covered the entire spike protein, and the dominant responses were in regions 160-218 and 743-854. After two AZD1222 doses, spike-specific TCR breadth and depth were significantly higher than at day 0 and than in MenACWY recipients. Because no day 14 peak-response samples were available, the repertoires could be characterized only after the peak T cell response. The 56-69-year group was small, and its depth increase did not reach significance, likely because of low power. Participants were mostly white British and included more females than males, and it was suggested by the authors that clonal diversity may have been underestimated. Conclusions about previously exposed vaccinees are limited because only a handful of AZD1222 recipients were SARS-CoV-2 seropositive at baseline. Nearly half of unique spike-specific TCRs reportedly recognized epitopes outside regions mutated in the B.1.351 and B.1.1.7 variants.

The CDR3 regions of human TCRbeta chains were subjected to immunosequencing. For the original study's pipeline: Repertoire TCRs were checked for matches against a reference library of SARS-CoV-2-specific TCRs that had been generated using the MIRA antigen-specificity platform. Breadth meant the fraction of unique TCRs that were SARS-CoV-2-associated, whereas depth meant the fraction of total T cells that were SARS-CoV-2-associated. Using the MIRA data, each spike-specific TCR was mapped to the spike region that the TCR reacts to and placed in a CD4 or CD8 class. Log10-transformed breadth and depth values were compared by one-way ANOVA with Sidak's multiple comparisons tests. Drawn from immuneACCESS, this table holds only the in-frame rearrangements with V and J called that TCRdb kept. Clones are partly lost; checked studies trace under half to an unresolved V gene and leave the rest unexplained. V, J and clone size reflect that table, while D and trimming were determined from the DNA. The sample yields 100,000 to 150,000 clones; roughly 87% were counted once. The ten largest clonotypes hold around 4.5% of the sample.

The germline V gene provides CDR1 MNHEY and CDR2 SVGEGT. V is pared back by 5 bases and J by 4 bases, with 12 bases lying between the germline termini. The CDR3 sequence holds 13 residues, the cysteine and phenylalanine included. This entry keeps only the CDR3 DNA: 39 bases, framed from base 1. The receptor was isolated from an adult in good health. The chain is encoded by TRBV6-2 or TRBV6-3 joined to TRBJ2-7; the best D guess is TRBD2, with 7 bases matching. This specimen consisted of peripheral blood, obtained on day 0 of MenACWY control vaccination. The CDR3 protein sequence reads: CASSPGGVYEQYF. The DNA sequence follows: TGTGCCAGCAGTCCGGGGGGCGTTTACGAGCAGTACTTC.